Listed below are T cell receptor beta chains from one sample, sequenced in a study of PD-1 blockade in classical Hodgkin lymphoma. The method was immunoSEQ multiplex PCR; TCRdb's version includes in-frame clones alone and lacks a portion of them. Of about 41,000 clones listed, around three quarters are singletons. This specimen was peripheral blood mononuclear cells (PBMCs), taken at baseline. These receptors all come from a human donor with classical Hodgkin lymphoma. Both conserved end residues are part of each CDR3. D genes are given only for firm matches. Some rows have no size entry. The others give once, few or many, or a class for an expanded clone.

clone_size: few; d_call: .; v_call: TRBV30; j_call: TRBJ2-3; cdr3_aa: CAWSLGGTDTQYF; cdr3_nt: TGTGCCTGGAGTCTCGGGGGCACAGATACGCAGTATTTT
clone_size: .; d_call: .; v_call: TRBV11-2; j_call: TRBJ1-3; cdr3_aa: CASSPTGASGNTIYF; cdr3_nt: TGTGCCAGCAGCCCTACAGGTGCCTCTGGAAACACCATATATTTT
clone_size: .; d_call: TRBD2; v_call: TRBV7-3; j_call: TRBJ2-1; cdr3_aa: CASSRTSGRSYNEQFF; cdr3_nt: TGTGCCAGCAGCCGGACTAGCGGGAGGTCCTACAATGAGCAGTTCTTC
clone_size: .; d_call: .; v_call: TRBV6-5; j_call: TRBJ2-7; cdr3_aa: CASSRTGAYEQYF; cdr3_nt: TGTGCCAGCAGTCGGACGGGTGCCTACGAGCAGTACTTC
clone_size: .; d_call: .; v_call: TRBV4-1; j_call: TRBJ2-7; cdr3_aa: CASIPYEQYF; cdr3_nt: TGTGCCAGCATCCCCTACGAGCAGTACTTC
clone_size: .; d_call: TRBD1; v_call: TRBV5-1; j_call: TRBJ2-1; cdr3_aa: CASSLRTGGSSYNEQFF; cdr3_nt: TGCGCCAGCAGCCTCAGGACAGGGGGCTCCTCCTACAATGAGCAGTTCTTC
clone_size: few; d_call: TRBD2; v_call: TRBV6-6; j_call: TRBJ2-7; cdr3_aa: CASSTPGSGKLDEQYF; cdr3_nt: TGTGCCAGCAGTACACCGGGGAGCGGGAAATTAGACGAGCAGTACTTC
clone_size: .; d_call: .; v_call: TRBV9; j_call: TRBJ2-1; cdr3_aa: CASSVSSLNEQFF; cdr3_nt: TGTGCCAGCAGCGTATCCTCGCTGAATGAGCAGTTCTTC
clone_size: .; d_call: .; v_call: TRBV30; j_call: TRBJ1-1; cdr3_aa: CAWSSDRNTEAFF; cdr3_nt: TGTGCCTGGAGTAGTGACAGGAACACTGAAGCTTTCTTT
clone_size: .; d_call: .; v_call: TRBV6-5; j_call: TRBJ1-2; cdr3_aa: CASSYAGQAEDYGYTF; cdr3_nt: TGTGCCAGCAGTTACGCGGGGCAGGCGGAGGACTATGGCTACACCTTC
clone_size: .; d_call: TRBD1; v_call: TRBV5-1; j_call: TRBJ1-1; cdr3_aa: CASSWRTGANTEAFF; cdr3_nt: TGCGCCAGCAGCTGGCGGACAGGGGCGAACACTGAAGCTTTCTTT
clone_size: .; d_call: .; v_call: TRBV27; j_call: TRBJ1-1; cdr3_aa: CASSLRLFTEAFF; cdr3_nt: TGTGCCAGCAGTTTAAGACTTTTTACTGAAGCTTTCTTT
clone_size: .; d_call: .; v_call: TRBV29-1; j_call: TRBJ1-2; cdr3_aa: CSVEGARGGYGYTF; cdr3_nt: TGCAGCGTTGAAGGGGCGCGAGGGGGCTATGGCTACACCTTC
clone_size: .; d_call: .; v_call: TRBV10-1; j_call: TRBJ2-6; cdr3_aa: CASSDKDRPTHSGANVLTF; cdr3_nt: TGCGCCAGCAGTGACAAGGACAGACCAACCCACTCTGGGGCCAACGTCCTGACTTTC
clone_size: .; d_call: TRBD1; v_call: TRBV6-4; j_call: TRBJ1-2; cdr3_aa: CASKLVGTGLYGYTF; cdr3_nt: TGTGCCAGCAAGCTTGTAGGGACAGGCCTCTATGGCTACACCTTC
clone_size: .; d_call: .; v_call: TRBV19; j_call: TRBJ2-7; cdr3_aa: CASTWDGSSYEQYF; cdr3_nt: TGTGCCAGTACCTGGGACGGGAGCTCCTACGAGCAGTACTTC
clone_size: .; d_call: .; v_call: TRBV30; j_call: TRBJ1-5; cdr3_aa: CAWAARFNQPQHF; cdr3_nt: TGTGCCTGGGCAGCCAGGTTCAATCAGCCCCAGCATTTT
clone_size: .; d_call: TRBD2; v_call: TRBV5-4; j_call: TRBJ2-3; cdr3_aa: CASSAGVPDTQYF; cdr3_nt: TGTGCCAGCAGCGCGGGAGTCCCAGATACGCAGTATTTT
clone_size: .; d_call: TRBD1; v_call: TRBV7-2; j_call: TRBJ1-2; cdr3_aa: CASSFSGTGAYGYTF; cdr3_nt: TGTGCCAGCAGCTTCTCCGGGACAGGGGCCTATGGCTACACCTTC
clone_size: .; d_call: .; v_call: TRBV6-5; j_call: TRBJ1-6; cdr3_aa: CASSSGFNSPLHF; cdr3_nt: TGTGCCAGCAGTTCAGGGTTCAATTCACCCCTCCACTTT
clone_size: .; d_call: .; v_call: TRBV7-8; j_call: TRBJ2-7; cdr3_aa: CASSLAIIATSEQYF; cdr3_nt: TGTGCCAGCAGCTTAGCAATAATAGCAACGTCCGAGCAGTACTTC
clone_size: .; d_call: .; v_call: TRBV7-2; j_call: TRBJ2-1; cdr3_aa: CASRADISYNEQFF; cdr3_nt: TGTGCCAGCAGGGCGGACATCTCCTACAATGAGCAGTTCTTC
clone_size: .; d_call: .; v_call: TRBV9; j_call: TRBJ2-3; cdr3_aa: CASSVDPGTTDTQYF; cdr3_nt: TGTGCCAGCAGCGTAGATCCGGGGACCACAGATACGCAGTATTTT
clone_size: few; d_call: .; v_call: TRBV7-9; j_call: TRBJ1-6; cdr3_aa: CASSLAPGSPLHF; cdr3_nt: TGTGCCAGCAGCTTGGCCCCGGGTTCACCCCTCCACTTT
clone_size: .; d_call: .; v_call: TRBV6-1; j_call: TRBJ1-1; cdr3_aa: CASSEQGRTEAFF; cdr3_nt: TGTGCCAGCAGTGAACAGGGGAGGACTGAAGCTTTCTTT
clone_size: few; d_call: TRBD1; v_call: TRBV2; j_call: TRBJ1-1; cdr3_aa: CASTRDSEAFF; cdr3_nt: TGTGCCAGCACCCGGGACAGTGAAGCTTTCTTT
clone_size: .; d_call: .; v_call: TRBV7-2; j_call: TRBJ2-7; cdr3_aa: CASSLVGFAYEQYF; cdr3_nt: TGTGCCAGCAGCTTAGTCGGCTTTGCCTACGAGCAGTACTTC
clone_size: .; d_call: .; v_call: TRBV19; j_call: TRBJ1-2; cdr3_aa: CASSGSSSHFDGYTF; cdr3_nt: TGTGCCAGTTCGGGCAGTTCCTCCCATTTCGATGGCTACACCTTC
clone_size: .; d_call: .; v_call: TRBV2; j_call: TRBJ2-5; cdr3_aa: CASSEALGQYF; cdr3_nt: TGTGCCAGCAGTGAAGCCTTGGGCCAGTACTTC
clone_size: .; d_call: .; v_call: TRBV6-1; j_call: TRBJ1-5; cdr3_aa: CASSPTGFGGPQHF; cdr3_nt: TGTGCCAGCAGCCCCACAGGTTTTGGGGGGCCCCAGCATTTT
clone_size: few; d_call: .; v_call: TRBV7-2; j_call: TRBJ1-1; cdr3_aa: CASSLLTGAMNTEAFF; cdr3_nt: TGTGCCAGCAGCTTACTCACGGGGGCTATGAACACTGAAGCTTTCTTT
clone_size: .; d_call: .; v_call: TRBV30; j_call: TRBJ1-1; cdr3_aa: CAWSRFEVRAFF; cdr3_nt: TGTGCCTGGAGCCGGTTTGAGGTACGAGCTTTCTTT
clone_size: .; d_call: .; v_call: TRBV27; j_call: TRBJ2-2; cdr3_aa: CASSLSPPRDSKRVGELFF; cdr3_nt: TGTGCCAGCAGTTTATCTCCTCCCCGGGACTCCAAACGGGTCGGGGAGCTGTTTTTT
clone_size: .; d_call: .; v_call: TRBV6-5; j_call: TRBJ2-4; cdr3_aa: CASSHLGGAGDIQYF; cdr3_nt: TGTGCCAGCTCCCACCTTGGGGGGGCCGGGGACATTCAGTACTTC
clone_size: .; d_call: .; v_call: TRBV6-5; j_call: TRBJ2-3; cdr3_aa: CASSYVGGDADTQYF; cdr3_nt: TGTGCCAGCAGTTACGTAGGGGGAGACGCAGATACGCAGTATTTT
clone_size: few; d_call: .; v_call: TRBV2; j_call: TRBJ2-7; cdr3_aa: CASSERLSYEQYF; cdr3_nt: TGTGCCAGCAGTGAGAGACTCTCGTACGAGCAGTACTTC
clone_size: once; d_call: .; v_call: TRBV5-5; j_call: TRBJ2-5; cdr3_aa: CASSFRDNKETQYF; cdr3_nt: TGTGCCAGCAGCTTCCGGGACAACAAAGAGACCCAGTACTTC
clone_size: .; d_call: TRBD1; v_call: TRBV7-8; j_call: TRBJ1-5; cdr3_aa: CASSPHDRAGQPQHF; cdr3_nt: TGTGCCAGCAGCCCCCACGACAGGGCGGGACAGCCCCAGCATTTT
clone_size: .; d_call: TRBD1; v_call: TRBV7-7; j_call: TRBJ2-1; cdr3_aa: CASSPRQGALLGNEQFF; cdr3_nt: TGTGCCAGCAGTCCACGACAGGGGGCATTATTAGGCAATGAGCAGTTCTTC
clone_size: .; d_call: TRBD1; v_call: TRBV7-3; j_call: TRBJ2-7; cdr3_aa: CASSPQGQSYEQYF; cdr3_nt: TGTGCCAGCAGCCCGCAGGGACAGTCCTACGAGCAGTACTTC
clone_size: .; d_call: .; v_call: TRBV7-3; j_call: TRBJ2-3; cdr3_aa: CASSLWWRGRTDTQYF; cdr3_nt: TGTGCCAGCAGCTTATGGTGGCGGGGTCGCACAGATACGCAGTATTTT
clone_size: .; d_call: .; v_call: TRBV6-4; j_call: TRBJ1-1; cdr3_aa: CASSEGGMNTEAFF; cdr3_nt: TGTGCCAGCAGTGAGGGCGGGATGAACACTGAAGCTTTCTTT
clone_size: .; d_call: .; v_call: TRBV2; j_call: TRBJ1-4; cdr3_aa: CASSERGGWGDNEKLFF; cdr3_nt: TGTGCCAGCAGTGAAAGAGGAGGGTGGGGTGATAATGAAAAACTGTTTTTT
clone_size: .; d_call: .; v_call: TRBV6-1; j_call: TRBJ1-1; cdr3_aa: CASRSGAMNTEAFF; cdr3_nt: TGTGCCAGCAGATCAGGGGCCATGAACACTGAAGCTTTCTTT
clone_size: .; d_call: .; v_call: TRBV7-2; j_call: TRBJ2-1; cdr3_aa: CASTLWGGRTYNEQFF; cdr3_nt: TGTGCCAGCACCCTCTGGGGAGGTCGAACCTACAATGAGCAGTTCTTC
clone_size: .; d_call: .; v_call: TRBV6-5; j_call: TRBJ1-1; cdr3_aa: CASSRQEVTEAFF; cdr3_nt: TGTGCCAGCAGTCGTCAAGAGGTGACTGAAGCTTTCTTT
clone_size: few; d_call: .; v_call: TRBV7-2; j_call: TRBJ2-3; cdr3_aa: CASSTGEAADTQYF; cdr3_nt: TGTGCCAGCAGCACGGGGGAGGCCGCAGATACGCAGTATTTT
clone_size: .; d_call: TRBD2; v_call: TRBV7-9; j_call: TRBJ2-5; cdr3_aa: CASSSRGDQETQYF; cdr3_nt: TGTGCCAGCAGCTCGCGGGGGGACCAAGAGACCCAGTACTTC
clone_size: few; d_call: .; v_call: TRBV18; j_call: TRBJ2-5; cdr3_aa: CASSQRGGTYQETQYF; cdr3_nt: TGTGCCAGCTCTCAACGGGGAGGGACATACCAAGAGACCCAGTACTTC
clone_size: .; d_call: .; v_call: TRBV19; j_call: TRBJ1-2; cdr3_aa: CASIPRSGLNYGYTF; cdr3_nt: TGTGCCAGTATCCCCCGCTCTGGCCTTAACTATGGCTACACCTTC
clone_size: .; d_call: .; v_call: TRBV29-1; j_call: TRBJ2-3; cdr3_aa: CSVWTNPTSDTQYF; cdr3_nt: TGCAGCGTTTGGACTAACCCCACCTCAGATACGCAGTATTTT
clone_size: .; d_call: TRBD1; v_call: TRBV2; j_call: TRBJ1-5; cdr3_aa: CASRQGQGAVQPQHF; cdr3_nt: TGTGCCAGCAGGCAGGGGCAGGGGGCTGTTCAGCCCCAGCATTTT
clone_size: .; d_call: TRBD2; v_call: TRBV7-3; j_call: TRBJ2-6; cdr3_aa: CASSLISGRIPGANVLTF; cdr3_nt: TGTGCCAGCAGCTTAATTAGCGGGAGGATCCCTGGGGCCAACGTCCTGACTTTC
clone_size: .; d_call: TRBD2; v_call: TRBV12-5; j_call: TRBJ2-3; cdr3_aa: CASGLAAGGPGDTQYF; cdr3_nt: TGTGCTAGTGGTTTGGCCGCGGGAGGGCCAGGAGATACGCAGTATTTT
clone_size: .; d_call: TRBD1; v_call: TRBV4-3; j_call: TRBJ2-7; cdr3_aa: CASSQPPTGGSEQYF; cdr3_nt: TGCGCCAGCAGCCAGCCGCCTACAGGGGGTTCCGAGCAGTACTTC
clone_size: .; d_call: TRBD2; v_call: TRBV5-1; j_call: TRBJ2-3; cdr3_aa: CASSLREGGTDTQYF; cdr3_nt: TGCGCCAGCAGTCTGAGGGAGGGAGGCACAGATACGCAGTATTTT